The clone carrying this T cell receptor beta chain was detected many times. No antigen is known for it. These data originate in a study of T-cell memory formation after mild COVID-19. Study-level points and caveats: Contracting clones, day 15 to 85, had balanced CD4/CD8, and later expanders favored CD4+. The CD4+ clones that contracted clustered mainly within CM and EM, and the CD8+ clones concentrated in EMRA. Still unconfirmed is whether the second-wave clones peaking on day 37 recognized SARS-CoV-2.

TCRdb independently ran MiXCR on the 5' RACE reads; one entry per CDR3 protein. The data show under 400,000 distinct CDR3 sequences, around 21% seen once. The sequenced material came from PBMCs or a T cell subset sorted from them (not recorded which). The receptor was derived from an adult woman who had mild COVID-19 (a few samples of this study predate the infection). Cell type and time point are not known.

Here the CDR3 DNA reads TGTGCCAGCAGTTTATCCCTGAATGAGCAGTTCTTC. Its translation: CASSLSLNEQFF. The gene calls are TRBV28 and TRBJ2-1; D unclear. The ends were cut back, 1 base at V and 7 bases at J, with 5 bases in the middle. The CDR3 has 12 amino acids. Looked up from germline, CDR1 is MDHEN and CDR2 is SYDVKM.